This T cell receptor (beta chain) was sequenced in a study of T-cell reconstitution after alpha-beta-depleted transplantation in children. Researchers prepared the TCRbeta library using unique molecular identifiers, the study reports. TCRdb reanalysed the PCR reads using MiXCR and keeps one entry per CDR3 protein. The repertoire holds more than 450,000 distinct CDR3 sequences, with around 19% as singletons. Germline CDR1 is LGHDT and CDR2 is YNNKEL (reference sequence). This CDR3 is 17 amino acids long. Losses at the gene ends were 4 bases for V and 6 bases for J; bases not matched to a gene: 13. The TCR was taken from a human donor who donated a stem cell graft to a child with acute lymphoblastic leukemia. The chain uses TRBV3-1 and TRBJ2-1; TRBD1 matches at 9 bases. This material consisted of PBMCs from the stem cell graft donor, taken from the stem cell graft. CDR3 loop: CASSPGSRDRVFNEQFF. Written as DNA, the CDR3 is TGTGCCAGCAGCCCAGGGTCTAGGGACAGGGTATTCAATGAGCAGTTCTTC.